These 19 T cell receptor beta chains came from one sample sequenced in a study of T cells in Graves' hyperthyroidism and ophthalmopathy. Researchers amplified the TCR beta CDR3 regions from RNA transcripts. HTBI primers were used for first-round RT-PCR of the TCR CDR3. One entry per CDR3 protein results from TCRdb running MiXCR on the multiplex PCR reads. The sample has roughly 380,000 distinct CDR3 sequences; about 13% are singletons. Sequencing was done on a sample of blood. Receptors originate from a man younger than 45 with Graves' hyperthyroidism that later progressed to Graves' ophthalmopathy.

The CDR3 here is CASSLAGRRREQFF. The CDR3 nucleotides are TGTGCCAGCAGCTTGGCAGGGAGGAGGAGAGAGCAGTTCTTC. J is TRBJ2-1 and V is TRBV5-4; D perhaps matches TRBD2 (6 bases). This CDR3 has 14 residues. V was trimmed by 0 bases and J by 10 bases, leaving 14 bases between them. CDR1 and CDR2 (germline): SGHNT, YYREEE (reference sequence).

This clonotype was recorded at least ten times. CDR3 coding DNA: TGTGCCAGCAGCGTCGGGGACAGGGGATACGAAAAACTGTTTTTT. Its protein product is CASSVGDRGYEKLFF. The chain carries TRBV9 and TRBJ1-4; 10 bases are shared with TRBD1. The junction had 6 bases not matched to a gene; V was cut back by 2 bases and J by 8 bases. This CDR3 spans 15 amino acids. Germline CDR1 SGDLS, CDR2 YYNGEE.

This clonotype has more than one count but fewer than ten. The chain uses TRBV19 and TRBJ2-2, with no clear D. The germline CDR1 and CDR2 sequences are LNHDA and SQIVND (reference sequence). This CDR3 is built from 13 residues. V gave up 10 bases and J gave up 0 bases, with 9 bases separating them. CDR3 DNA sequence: TGTGCCACCGCGGACCCGAACACCGGGGAGCTGTTTTTT. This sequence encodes CATADPNTGELFF.

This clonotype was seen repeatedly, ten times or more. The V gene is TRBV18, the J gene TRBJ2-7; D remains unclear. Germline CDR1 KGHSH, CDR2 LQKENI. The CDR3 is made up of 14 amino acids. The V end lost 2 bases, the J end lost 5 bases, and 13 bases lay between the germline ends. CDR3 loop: CASSPKMLEHEQYF. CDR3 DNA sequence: TGTGCCAGCTCACCAAAGATGCTAGAGCACGAGCAGTACTTC.

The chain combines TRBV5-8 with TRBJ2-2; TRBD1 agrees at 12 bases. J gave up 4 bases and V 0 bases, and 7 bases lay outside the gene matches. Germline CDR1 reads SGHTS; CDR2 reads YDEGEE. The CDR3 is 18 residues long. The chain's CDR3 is CASSLDGTGGIGTGELFF. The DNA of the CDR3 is TGTGCCAGCAGCTTGGATGGGACAGGGGGCATTGGCACCGGGGAGCTGTTTTTT. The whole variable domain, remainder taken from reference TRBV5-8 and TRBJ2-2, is EAGVTQSPTHLIKTRGQQATLRCSPISGHTSVYWYQQALGLGLQFLLWYDEGEERNRGNFPPRFSGRQFPNYSSELNVNALELEDSALYLCASSLDGTGGIGTGELFFGEGSRLTVL.

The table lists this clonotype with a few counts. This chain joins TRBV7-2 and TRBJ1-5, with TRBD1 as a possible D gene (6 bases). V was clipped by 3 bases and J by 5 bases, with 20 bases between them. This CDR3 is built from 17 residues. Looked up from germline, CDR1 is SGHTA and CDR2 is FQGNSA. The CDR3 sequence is CASSFYRQGTLHQPQHF. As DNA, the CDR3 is TGTGCCAGCAGCTTCTATCGGCAGGGGACGCTTCATCAGCCCCAGCATTTT. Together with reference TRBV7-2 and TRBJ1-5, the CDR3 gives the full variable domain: GAGVSQSPSNKVTEKGKDVELRCDPISGHTALYWYRQSLGQGLEFLIYFQGNSAPDKSGLPSDRFSAERTGGSVSTLTIQRTQQEDSAVYLCASSFYRQGTLHQPQHFGDGTRLSIL.

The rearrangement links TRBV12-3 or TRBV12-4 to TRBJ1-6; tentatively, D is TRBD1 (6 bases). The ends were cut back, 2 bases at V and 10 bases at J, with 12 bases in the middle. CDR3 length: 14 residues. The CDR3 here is CASSLFEGGSPLHF. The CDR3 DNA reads TGTGCCAGCAGTTTATTCGAGGGGGGATCACCCCTCCACTTT.

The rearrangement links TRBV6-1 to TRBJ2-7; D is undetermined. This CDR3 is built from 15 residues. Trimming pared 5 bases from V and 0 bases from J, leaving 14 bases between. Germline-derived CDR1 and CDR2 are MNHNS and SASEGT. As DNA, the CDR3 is TGTGCCAGCAGTTCGTCCCGGGCATACTCCTACGAGCAGTACTTC. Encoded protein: CASSSSRAYSYEQYF.

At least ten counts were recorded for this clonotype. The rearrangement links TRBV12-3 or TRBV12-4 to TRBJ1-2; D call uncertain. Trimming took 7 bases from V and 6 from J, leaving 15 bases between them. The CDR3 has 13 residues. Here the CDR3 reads CASTRLGMDGYTF. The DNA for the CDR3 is TGTGCCAGCACCCGATTGGGGATGGATGGCTACACCTTC.

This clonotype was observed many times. The CDR3 DNA reads as TGTGCCAGCAGCCCGCTCGGACAGGGCCCTCAGCCCCAGCATTTT. Protein: CASSPLGQGPQPQHF. This chain connects TRBV11-2 to TRBJ1-5; 8 bases agree with TRBD1. Germline CDR1 SGHAT, CDR2 FQNNGV. V was clipped by 5 bases and J by 6 bases; unmatched bases: 9. CDR3 size: 15 residues. The full variable domain, with the rest looked up from reference TRBV11-2 and TRBJ1-5, is EAGVAQSPRYKIIEKRQSVAFWCNPISGHATLYWYQQILGQGPKLLIQFQNNGVVDDSQLPKDRFSAERLKGVDSTLKIQPAKLEDSAVYLCASSPLGQGPQPQHFGDGTRLSIL.

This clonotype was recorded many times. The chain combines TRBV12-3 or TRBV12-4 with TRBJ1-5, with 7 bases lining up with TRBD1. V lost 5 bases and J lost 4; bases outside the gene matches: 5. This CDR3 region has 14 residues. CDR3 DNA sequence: TGTGCCAGCAGTCCGGGACAGCCAAATCAGCCCCAGCATTTT. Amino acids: CASSPGQPNQPQHF.

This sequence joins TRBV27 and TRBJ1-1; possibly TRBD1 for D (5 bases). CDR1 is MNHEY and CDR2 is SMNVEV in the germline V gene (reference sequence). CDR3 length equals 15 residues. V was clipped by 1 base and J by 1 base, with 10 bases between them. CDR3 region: CASSLWGVRNTEAFF. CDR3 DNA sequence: TGTGCCAGCAGTTTATGGGGGGTCAGGAACACTGAAGCTTTCTTT.

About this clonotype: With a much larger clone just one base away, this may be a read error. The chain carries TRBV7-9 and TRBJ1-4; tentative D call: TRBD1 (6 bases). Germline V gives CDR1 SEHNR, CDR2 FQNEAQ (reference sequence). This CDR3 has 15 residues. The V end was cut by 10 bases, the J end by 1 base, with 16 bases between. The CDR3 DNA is TGTGCCAACACCCAATGGGGGCGAACTAATGAAAAACTGTTTTTT. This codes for CANTQWGRTNEKLFF.

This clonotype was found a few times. Here the CDR3 reads CASSQVLVGNKPQHF. In nucleotides, the CDR3 is TGCGCCAGCAGCCAAGTGTTGGTGGGAAACAAGCCCCAGCATTTT. The V and J genes are TRBV4-1 and TRBJ1-5, with no clear D. Trimming shortened V by 1 base and J by 8 bases, and 15 bases separated the two germline ends. This CDR3 is 15 amino acids long. Germline lookup yields CDR1 MGHRA and CDR2 YSYEKL.

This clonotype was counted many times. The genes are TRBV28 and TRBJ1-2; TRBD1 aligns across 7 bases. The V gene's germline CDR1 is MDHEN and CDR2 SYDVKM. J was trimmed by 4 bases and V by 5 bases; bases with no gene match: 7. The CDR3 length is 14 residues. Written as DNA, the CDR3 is TGTGCCAGCAGTCCGTGGGACAGAAGCTATGGCTACACCTTC. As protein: CASSPWDRSYGYTF.

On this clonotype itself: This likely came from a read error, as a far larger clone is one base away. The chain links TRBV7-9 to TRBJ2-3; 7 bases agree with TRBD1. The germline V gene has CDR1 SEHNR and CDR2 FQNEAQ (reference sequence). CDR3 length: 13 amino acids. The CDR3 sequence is CARSHRGTDTQYF. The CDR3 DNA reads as TGTGCCCGCAGCCACAGGGGAACAGATACGCAGTATTTT.

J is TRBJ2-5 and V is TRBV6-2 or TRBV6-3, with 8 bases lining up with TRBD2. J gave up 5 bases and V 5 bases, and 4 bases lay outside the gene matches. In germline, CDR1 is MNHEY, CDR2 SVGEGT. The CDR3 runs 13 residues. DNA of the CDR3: TGTGCCAGCAGTCGGGGGGGGTGGGAGACCCAGTACTTC. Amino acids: CASSRGGWETQYF.

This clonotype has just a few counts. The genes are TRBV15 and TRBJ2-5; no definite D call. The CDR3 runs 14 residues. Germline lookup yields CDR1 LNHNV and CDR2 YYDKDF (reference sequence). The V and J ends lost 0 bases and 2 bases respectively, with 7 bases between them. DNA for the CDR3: TGTGCCACCAGCAGAGAAACCGGACAAGAGACCCAGTACTTC. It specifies CATSRETGQETQYF.

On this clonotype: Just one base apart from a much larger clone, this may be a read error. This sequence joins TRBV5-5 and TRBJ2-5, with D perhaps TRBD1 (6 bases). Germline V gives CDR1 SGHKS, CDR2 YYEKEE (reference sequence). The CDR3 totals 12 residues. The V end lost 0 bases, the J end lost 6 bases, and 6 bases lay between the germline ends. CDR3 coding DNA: TGTGCCAGCAGCTTGGGGGACAAGACCCAGTACTTC. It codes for CASSLGDKTQYF.